This is a list of T cell receptor beta chains from one sample in a study of graft-versus-host responses after intestinal transplantation. Measured with immunoSEQ multiplex PCR; TCRdb has only the in-frame clones, and not every one. The table records 14,000 or so clones, 65% to 80% of them present only once. The sequenced sample was ileum tissue, obtained just under 28 days after intestinal transplant. These receptors all stem from a human patient who received an intestinal transplant, so some T cells may come from the graft donor. CDR3s include the opening cysteine and the closing phenylalanine or tryptophan. D genes are given only for firm matches. Some rows have no size entry. The others give once, few or many, or a class for an expanded clone.

17	TRBD1	TRBV5-6	few	TRBJ1-3	TGTGCCAGCAGCTTGTACAGACAGGGGGCCTCTGGAAACACCATATATTTT	CASSLYRQGASGNTIYF
17	.	TRBV7-2	.	TRBJ2-1	TGTGCCAGCAGTCCGCCCTCGGGACTCCACTCCACCAATGAGCAGTTCTTC	CASSPPSGLHSTNEQFF
15	.	TRBV15	.	TRBJ1-2	TGTGCCACCAGCGGCCACCGGGACACCCGCGACGGCTACACCTTC	CATSGHRDTRDGYTF
17	TRBD1	TRBV7-9	.	TRBJ1-2	TGTGCCAGCACACTGACAGGGGGCGATTACAGTGACTATGGCTACACCTTC	CASTLTGGDYSDYGYTF
18	.	TRBV5-6	.	TRBJ2-6	TGTGCCAGCAGCTTGGTAGGGGTCCACTCCTCTGGGGCCAACGTCCTGACTTTC	CASSLVGVHSSGANVLTF
15	.	TRBV30	.	TRBJ1-6	TGTGCCTGGACAATTACCGGCGGACGCGGGTCACCCCTCCACTTT	CAWTITGGRGSPLHF
14	.	TRBV4-1	.	TRBJ1-2	TGCGCCAGCAGCCAAGTTCCGGGGAGCTATGGCTACACCTTC	CASSQVPGSYGYTF
15	TRBD2	TRBV6-5	.	TRBJ2-5	TGTGCCAGCAGTTACGGACTAGCTCGAGGAGAGACCCAGTACTTC	CASSYGLARGETQYF
16	TRBD1	TRBV2	.	TRBJ1-1	TGTGCCAGCAGTGAAGCGGCGGGACAGGGTGAAACTGAAGCTTTCTTT	CASSEAAGQGETEAFF
14	TRBD2	TRBV6-5	.	TRBJ2-5	TGTGCCAGCAGTTACTCGCCAGGGAGGGCGACCCAGTACTTC	CASSYSPGRATQYF
13	.	TRBV6-1	.	TRBJ2-3	TGTGCCAGCAGTGAAGATCCAGGAGATACGCAGTATTTT	CASSEDPGDTQYF
21	.	TRBV27	.	TRBJ1-6	TGTGCCAGCAGTTTCTGGACAGTCAGAGGAACAACAAGCTCCTATAATTCACCCCTCCACTTT	CASSFWTVRGTTSSYNSPLHF
13	.	TRBV6-5	.	TRBJ2-1	TGTGCCAGCAGTTACCAACCGGACAAGGGGCAGTTCTTC	CASSYQPDKGQFF
13	.	TRBV6-6	.	TRBJ2-5	TGTGCCAGCAGTTACGGGCCTCAAGAGACCCAGTACTTC	CASSYGPQETQYF
17	TRBD1	TRBV14	.	TRBJ1-2	TGTGCCAGCAGCCAATTCGGAGTGAGGACAGGGGACTATGGCTACACCTTC	CASSQFGVRTGDYGYTF
16	.	TRBV7-2	few	TRBJ2-2	TGTGCCAGCAGCTTGGGTGTCCGGGGGAACACCGGGGAGCTGTTTTTT	CASSLGVRGNTGELFF
14	.	TRBV9	.	TRBJ2-3	TGTGCCAGCAGCGTAGACGGGGGTGGGGATACGCAGTATTTT	CASSVDGGGDTQYF
14	.	TRBV4-2	.	TRBJ1-6	TGTGCCAGCAGCCAAGATGGCAGAGGGTCACCCCTCCACTTT	CASSQDGRGSPLHF